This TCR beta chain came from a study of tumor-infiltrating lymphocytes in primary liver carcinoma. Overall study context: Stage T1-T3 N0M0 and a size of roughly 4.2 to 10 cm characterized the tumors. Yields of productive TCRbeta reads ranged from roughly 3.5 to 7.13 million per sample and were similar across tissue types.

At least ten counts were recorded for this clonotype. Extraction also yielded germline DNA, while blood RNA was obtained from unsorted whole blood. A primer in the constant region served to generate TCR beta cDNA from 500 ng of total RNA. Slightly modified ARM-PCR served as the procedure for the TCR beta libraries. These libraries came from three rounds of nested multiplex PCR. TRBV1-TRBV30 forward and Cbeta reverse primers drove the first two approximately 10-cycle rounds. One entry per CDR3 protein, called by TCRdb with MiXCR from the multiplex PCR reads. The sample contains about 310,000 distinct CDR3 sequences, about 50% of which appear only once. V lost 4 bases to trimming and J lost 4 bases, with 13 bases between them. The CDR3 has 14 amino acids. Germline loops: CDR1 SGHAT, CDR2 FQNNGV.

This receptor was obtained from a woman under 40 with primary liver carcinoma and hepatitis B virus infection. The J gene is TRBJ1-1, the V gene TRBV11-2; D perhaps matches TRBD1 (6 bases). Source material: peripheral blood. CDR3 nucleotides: TGTGCCAGCAGCTCCCAGGGAGGGGGCACTGAAGCTTTCTTT. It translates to CASSSQGGGTEAFF.